This T cell receptor (beta chain) was retrieved from a study of shared clonotypes between healthy human individuals. Profiled with immunoSEQ multiplex PCR; TCRdb holds only in-frame clones, not every one. The sample lists approximately 2.5 million clones; roughly 93% were seen once. Germline CDR1 and CDR2: SGHTA and FQGTGA. The CDR3 runs 15 residues. V dropped 4 bases and J dropped 3 bases, with 15 bases sitting between them. This clone appeared once. The source of this sequence is a man in his late teens or twenties in good health. Some clones in this sample may be carry-over from other donors' samples. The specimen was naive CD4+ T cells from PBMCs. Subset indicated: CD45RA+ positively selected. V is TRBV7-3 and J is TRBJ1-2; D is perhaps TRBD1 (6 bases). The CDR3 nucleotides are TGTGCCAGCAGCTCCTCCTCTACAGGGTACTATGGCTACACCTTC. Translation: CASSSSSTGYYGYTF.